This TCR beta chain was found in a study of blood T cell repertoires in COVID-19. Study at large: Whether acute or convalescent, the COVID-19 samples came from the United States, Italy and Spain.

This CDR3 spans 14 amino acids. The V gene lost 2 bases and the J gene lost 4 bases, with 11 bases spanning the gap. Germline CDR1 MNHNY, CDR2 SVGAGI (reference sequence). Authors' methods: The assay estimated nucleated cells by amplifying reference gene primers. This table comes from immunoSEQ multiplex PCR, and its TCRdb copy is limited to in-frame clones, with some not included. V and J calls and clone size are copied from that table; D and trimming were computed from the DNA. The data contain more than 85,000 clones, roughly 92% of them seen just once; the ten biggest clones take up roughly 5%. Sequenced input: peripheral blood. The receptor was derived from a man between 65 and 79 years old with acute or convalescent COVID-19. The chain couples TRBV6-6 to TRBJ1-1; maybe TRBD1 (6 bases). CDR3 residues: CASSYPRDITEAFF. The CDR3 DNA reads TGTGCCAGCAGTTACCCCCGGGACATCACTGAAGCTTTCTTT.